The rows below give T cell receptor beta chains drawn from one sample of a study of T cell repertoires in aging, cancer and after chemotherapy. TCRdb fed the multiplex PCR reads into MiXCR, producing one record per CDR3 protein. This repertoire shows some 11,000 distinct CDR3 sequences, 35% to 50% found once; its top ten account for approximately 7.3%. Sequenced sample: blood. These receptors originate from a human donor in good health. CDR3s include the opening cysteine and the closing phenylalanine or tryptophan. A D gene is named only where the DNA matches it firmly. Size is stated for part of the rows, as once, few or many counts, or as a class when the clone is expanded.

J gene | V gene | clone size | D gene | CDR3 DNA | CDR3 protein
TRBJ2-1 | TRBV7-2 | NA | NA | TGTGCCAGCAGCCGAGACAGCAATGAGCAGTTCTTC | CASSRDSNEQFF
TRBJ2-7 | TRBV20-1 | few | TRBD1 | TGCAGTGCTTCCCGGGACAGGGAAGGCGAGCAGTACTTC | CSASRDREGEQYF
TRBJ2-3 | TRBV7-9 | few | TRBD2 | TGTGCCAGCAGCTTAGTCAAACTTAGCGGGACCGTCACAGATACGCAGTATTTT | CASSLVKLSGTVTDTQYF
TRBJ2-7 | TRBV20-1 | NA | TRBD1 | TGCAGTGCTAGAACCGGGGCAGGGGGACCCTACAAGCAGTACTTC | CSARTGAGGPYKQYF
TRBJ1-5 | TRBV7-9 | NA | NA | TGTGCCAGCAGTTTCGACAGATTCAATCAGCCCCAGCATTTT | CASSFDRFNQPQHF
TRBJ2-7 | TRBV20-1 | NA | NA | TGCAGTGCGCCTGAGTTACTGCAGTCCGAGCAGTACTTC | CSAPELLQSEQYF
TRBJ1-1 | TRBV5-6 | NA | NA | TGCGCCAGCGCCCCGTGGGGGAGAGAGAACACTGAAGCTTTCTTT | CASAPWGRENTEAFF
TRBJ2-7 | TRBV6-5 | NA | TRBD2 | TGTGCCAGCAAGGGGACTAGCGGGTTCCCCGGGGAGCAGTACTTC | CASKGTSGFPGEQYF
TRBJ2-3 | TRBV27 | few | TRBD2 | TGTGCCAGCAGTAAGCGGGGCCTGGCAGATACGCAGTATTTT | CASSKRGLADTQYF
TRBJ1-6 | TRBV7-2 | NA | NA | TGTGCCAGCAGCTTTTCCGGCCGCTCACCTGGTTCACCCCTCCACTTT | CASSFSGRSPGSPLHF
TRBJ1-6 | TRBV6-5 | NA | NA | TGTGCCACCGCGACTGGGTTAGGCTCCTATAATTCACCCCTCCACTTT | CATATGLGSYNSPLHF
TRBJ2-1 | TRBV4-3 | once | NA | TGCGCCAGCAGTGGAATAGGTTCTGAGATAAGCTCCTACAATGAGCAGTTCTTC | CASSGIGSEISSYNEQFF
TRBJ1-4 | TRBV6-2/TRBV6-3 | NA | NA | TGTGCCAGCAGGTTAACCGGGGCATTAAATGAAAAACTGTTTTTT | CASRLTGALNEKLFF
TRBJ1-2 | TRBV7-3 | NA | NA | TGTGCCAGCAGCCGGGCAGGGGACTATGGCTACACCTTC | CASSRAGDYGYTF
TRBJ1-5 | TRBV7-3 | few | NA | TGTGCCAGCAGCCAACGGACGGGGGCTCGCAATCAGCCCCAGCATTTT | CASSQRTGARNQPQHF
TRBJ1-2 | TRBV4-2 | few | TRBD1 | TGTGCCAGCAGCCGCGTTGGGGAGTCAGGGGGCGAAGGCTACACCTTC | CASSRVGESGGEGYTF
TRBJ2-3 | TRBV20-1 | few | TRBD2 | TGCAGTGCCCATACTAGCGGGGAGAGCACAGATACGCAGTATTTT | CSAHTSGESTDTQYF
TRBJ1-5 | TRBV6-5 | few | NA | TGTGCCAGCAGGTCCGACACCCATAGTAATCAGCCCCAGCATTTT | CASRSDTHSNQPQHF
TRBJ1-2 | TRBV12-3/TRBV12-4 | NA | TRBD1 | TGTGCCAGCAGTCTACGAGGGGGCGGGCTCCTTTCGCATGGCTACACCTTC | CASSLRGGGLLSHGYTF
TRBJ1-1 | TRBV5-6 | NA | NA | TGTGCCAGCAGCTTTGGCGGGGACGGTGAAGCTTTCTTT | CASSFGGDGEAFF
TRBJ2-5 | TRBV20-1 | NA | NA | TGCAGTGCTAGTAAAGCGAGTCAAGAGACCCAGTACTTC | CSASKASQETQYF
TRBJ1-2 | TRBV5-6 | NA | NA | TGTGCCAGCAGCCGAGGCACCAATAACTATGGCTACACCTTC | CASSRGTNNYGYTF
TRBJ2-7 | TRBV5-1 | NA | NA | TGCGCCAGCAGCCAGAATGGAGGTACCTACGAGCAGTACTTC | CASSQNGGTYEQYF
TRBJ1-1 | TRBV4-3 | NA | TRBD1 | TGCGCCAGCAGCCAAGATAGCGGGACAGGGAACGTACGGAACACTGAAGCTTTCTTT | CASSQDSGTGNVRNTEAFF
TRBJ2-7 | TRBV7-3 | once | TRBD1 | TGTGCCAGCAGCTCCGCAGGGGGCTTCGAGCAGTACTTC | CASSSAGGFEQYF